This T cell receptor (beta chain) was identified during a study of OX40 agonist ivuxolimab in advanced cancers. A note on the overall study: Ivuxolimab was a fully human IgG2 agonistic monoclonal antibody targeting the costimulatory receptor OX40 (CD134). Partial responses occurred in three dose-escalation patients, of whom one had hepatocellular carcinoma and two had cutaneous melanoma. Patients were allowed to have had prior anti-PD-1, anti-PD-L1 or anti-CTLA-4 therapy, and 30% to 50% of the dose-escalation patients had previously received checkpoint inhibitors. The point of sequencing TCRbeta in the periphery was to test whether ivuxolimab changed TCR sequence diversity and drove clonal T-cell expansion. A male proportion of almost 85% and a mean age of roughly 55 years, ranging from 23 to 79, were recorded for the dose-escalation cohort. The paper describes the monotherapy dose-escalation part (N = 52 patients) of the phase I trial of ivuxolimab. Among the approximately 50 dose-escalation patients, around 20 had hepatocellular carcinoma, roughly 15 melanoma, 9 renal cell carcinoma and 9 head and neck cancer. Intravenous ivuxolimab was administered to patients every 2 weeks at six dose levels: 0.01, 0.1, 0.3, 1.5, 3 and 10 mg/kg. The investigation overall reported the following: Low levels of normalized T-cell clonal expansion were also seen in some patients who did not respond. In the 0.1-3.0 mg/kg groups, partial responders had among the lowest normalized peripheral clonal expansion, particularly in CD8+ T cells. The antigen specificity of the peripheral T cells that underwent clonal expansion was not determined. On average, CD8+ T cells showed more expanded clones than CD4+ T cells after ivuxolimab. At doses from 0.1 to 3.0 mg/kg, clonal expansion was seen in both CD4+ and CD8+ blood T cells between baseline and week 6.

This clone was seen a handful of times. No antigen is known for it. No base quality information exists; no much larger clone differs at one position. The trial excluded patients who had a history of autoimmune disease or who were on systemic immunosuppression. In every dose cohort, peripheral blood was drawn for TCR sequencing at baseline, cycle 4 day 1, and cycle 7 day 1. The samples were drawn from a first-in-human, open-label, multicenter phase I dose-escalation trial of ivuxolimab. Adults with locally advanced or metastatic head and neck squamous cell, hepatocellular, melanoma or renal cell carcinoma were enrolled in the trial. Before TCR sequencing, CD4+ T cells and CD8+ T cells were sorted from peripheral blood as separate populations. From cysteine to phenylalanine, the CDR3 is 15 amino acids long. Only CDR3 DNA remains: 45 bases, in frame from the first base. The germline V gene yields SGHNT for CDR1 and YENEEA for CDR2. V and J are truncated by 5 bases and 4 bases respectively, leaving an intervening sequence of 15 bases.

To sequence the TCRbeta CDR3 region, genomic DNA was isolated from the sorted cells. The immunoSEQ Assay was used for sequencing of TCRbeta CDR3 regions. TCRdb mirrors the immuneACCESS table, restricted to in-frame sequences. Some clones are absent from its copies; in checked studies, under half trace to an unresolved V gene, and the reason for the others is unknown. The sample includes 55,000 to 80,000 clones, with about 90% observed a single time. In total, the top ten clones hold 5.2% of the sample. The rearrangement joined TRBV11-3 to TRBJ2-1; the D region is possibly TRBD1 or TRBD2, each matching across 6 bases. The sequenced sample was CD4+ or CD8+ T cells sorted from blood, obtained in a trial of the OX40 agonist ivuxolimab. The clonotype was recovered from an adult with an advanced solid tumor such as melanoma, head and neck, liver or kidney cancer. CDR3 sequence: CASSPGGGAYNEQFF. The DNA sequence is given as TGTGCCAGCAGCCCCGGGGGCGGGGCGTACAATGAGCAGTTCTTC.